This T cell receptor beta chain was sequenced during a study of beta chain features in type 1 diabetes. Expressed TCRB transcripts were sequenced, since all the RNA that had been isolated was reverse transcribed. Measured with immunoSEQ multiplex PCR; TCRdb has only the in-frame clones, and not every one. The repertoire holds over 150,000 clones, with over 7.5% as singletons. This CDR3 region has 16 residues. Germline V gene data show CDR1 as LGHNA and CDR2 as YNFKEQ. V shed 1 base and J shed 2 bases, with 12 bases lying between them. The sample comprised central memory CD4+ T cells from blood. This clonotype was obtained from a man younger than 30 in good health. The V gene is TRBV4-2, the J gene TRBJ1-3; D is possibly TRBD1 (5 bases). Here the CDR3 reads CASSQVLTGAGNTIYF. The CDR3 coding sequence is TGTGCCAGCAGCCAAGTCTTAACAGGCGCTGGAAACACCATATATTTT.